This T cell receptor (beta chain) was captured by sequencing in a study of long-term antiretroviral therapy in people with HIV. The immunoSEQ assay was v3.0, run at survey level. Assay used: immunoSEQ multiplex PCR; TCRdb lists only in-frame clones, some missing. The sample has 22,000 or so clones, more than 75% seen once. As to this clone: The antigen remains undetermined.

Germline V gene lookup returns CDR1 SQVTM and CDR2 ANQGSEA. The CDR3 runs to 14 residues. J was trimmed by 3 bases and V by 6 bases; bases with no gene match: 9. Broader study findings: Across all time points, the repertoire was dominated by clones that expanded before ART. Once patients were on ART, diversity went higher but still fell short of transplant donor controls.

The sequenced sample was unsorted PBMCs, obtained roughly 5.7 years after starting antiretroviral therapy. The sequence was collected from a young man with HIV. The chain couples TRBV29-1 to TRBJ2-5; 8 bases are a match to TRBD2. The CDR3 bases are TGCAGCGTAGAACGGGAGGGACAAAAAGAGACCCAGTACTTC. It yields the protein CSVEREGQKETQYF.